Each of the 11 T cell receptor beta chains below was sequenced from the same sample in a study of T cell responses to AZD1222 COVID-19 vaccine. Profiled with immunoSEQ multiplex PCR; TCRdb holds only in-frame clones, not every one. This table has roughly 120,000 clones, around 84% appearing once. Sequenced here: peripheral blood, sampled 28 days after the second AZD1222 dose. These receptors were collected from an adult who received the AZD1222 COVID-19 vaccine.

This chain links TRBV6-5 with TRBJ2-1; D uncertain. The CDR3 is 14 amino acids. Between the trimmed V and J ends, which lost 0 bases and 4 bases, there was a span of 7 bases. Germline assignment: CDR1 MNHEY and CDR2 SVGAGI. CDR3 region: CASSYSGIYNEQFF. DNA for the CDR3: TGTGCCAGCAGTTACTCTGGGATATACAATGAGCAGTTCTTC.

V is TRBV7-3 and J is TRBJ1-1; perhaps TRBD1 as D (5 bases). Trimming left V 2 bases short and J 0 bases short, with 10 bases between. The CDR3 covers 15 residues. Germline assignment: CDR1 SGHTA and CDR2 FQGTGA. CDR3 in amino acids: CASSLEGEMNTEAFF. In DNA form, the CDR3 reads TGTGCCAGCAGCTTAGAAGGGGAGATGAACACTGAAGCTTTCTTT.

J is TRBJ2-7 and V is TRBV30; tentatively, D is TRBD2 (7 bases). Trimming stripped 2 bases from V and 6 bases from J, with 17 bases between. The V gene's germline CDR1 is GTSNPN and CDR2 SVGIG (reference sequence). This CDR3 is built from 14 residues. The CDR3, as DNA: TGTGCCTGGAGTCCCGAGGGGGGGGGTCCCGAGCAGTACTTC. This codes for CAWSPEGGGPEQYF.

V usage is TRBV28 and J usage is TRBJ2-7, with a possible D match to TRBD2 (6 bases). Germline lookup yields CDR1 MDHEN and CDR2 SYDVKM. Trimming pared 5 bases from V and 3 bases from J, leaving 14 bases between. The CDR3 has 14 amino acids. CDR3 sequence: CASSTGTSVYEQYF. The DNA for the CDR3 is TGTGCCAGCAGTACCGGGACTTCTGTCTACGAGCAGTACTTC.

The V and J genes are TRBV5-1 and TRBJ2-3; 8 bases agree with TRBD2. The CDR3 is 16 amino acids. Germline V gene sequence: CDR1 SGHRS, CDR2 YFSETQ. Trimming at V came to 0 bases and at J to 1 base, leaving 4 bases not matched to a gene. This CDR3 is CASSLVALAGTDTQYF. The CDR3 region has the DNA TGCGCCAGCAGCTTGGTTGCACTAGCGGGCACAGATACGCAGTATTTT.

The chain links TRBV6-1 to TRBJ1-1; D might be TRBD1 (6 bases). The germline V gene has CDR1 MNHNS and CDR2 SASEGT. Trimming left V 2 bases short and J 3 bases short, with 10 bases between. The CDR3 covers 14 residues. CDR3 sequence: CASSETGMYTEAFF. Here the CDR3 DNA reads TGTGCCAGCAGTGAAACAGGGATGTACACTGAAGCTTTCTTT.

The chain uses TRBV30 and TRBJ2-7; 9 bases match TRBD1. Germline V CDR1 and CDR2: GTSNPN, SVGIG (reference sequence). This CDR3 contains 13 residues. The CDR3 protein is CVGAGTGSYEQYF. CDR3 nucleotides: TGTGTGGGGGCCGGGACAGGGTCCTACGAGCAGTACTTC.

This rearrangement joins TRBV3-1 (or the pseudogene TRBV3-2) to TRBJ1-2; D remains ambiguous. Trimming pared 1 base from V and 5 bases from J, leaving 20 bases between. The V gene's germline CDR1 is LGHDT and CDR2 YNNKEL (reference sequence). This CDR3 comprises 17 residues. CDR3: CASSQGLGRARRYGYTF. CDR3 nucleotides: TGTGCCAGCAGCCAAGGTTTGGGTAGGGCCAGGAGGTATGGCTACACCTTC.

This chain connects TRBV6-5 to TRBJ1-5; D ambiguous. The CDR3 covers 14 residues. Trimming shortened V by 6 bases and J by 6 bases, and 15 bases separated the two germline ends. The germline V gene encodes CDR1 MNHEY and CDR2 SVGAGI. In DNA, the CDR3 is TGTGCCAGCAGACCCGCTTTGCGGGGTCAGCCCCAGCATTTT. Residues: CASRPALRGQPQHF.

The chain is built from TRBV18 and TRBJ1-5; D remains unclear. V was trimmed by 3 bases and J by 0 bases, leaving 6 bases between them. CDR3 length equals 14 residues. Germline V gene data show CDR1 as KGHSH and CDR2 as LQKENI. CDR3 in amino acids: CASSPQDSNQPQHF. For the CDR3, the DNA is TGTGCCAGCTCACCCCAGGATAGCAATCAGCCCCAGCATTTT. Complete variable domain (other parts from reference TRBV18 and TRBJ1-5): NAGVMQNPRHLVRRRGQEARLRCSPMKGHSHVYWYRQLPEEGLKFMVYLQKENIIDESGMPKERFSAEFPKEGPSILRIQQVVRGDSAAYFCASSPQDSNQPQHFGDGTRLSIL.

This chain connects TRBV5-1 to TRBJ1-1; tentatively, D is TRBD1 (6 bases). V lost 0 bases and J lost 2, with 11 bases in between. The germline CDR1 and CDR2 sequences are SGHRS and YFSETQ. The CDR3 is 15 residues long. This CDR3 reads CASSLGGTSNTEAFF. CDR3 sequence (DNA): TGCGCCAGCAGCTTGGGCGGGACAAGCAACACTGAAGCTTTCTTT.